These 17 T cell receptor beta chains came from one sample sequenced in a study of beta chain features in type 1 diabetes. Reverse transcribing all isolated RNA meant expressed TCRB transcripts were sequenced. Clones were sequenced by immunoSEQ multiplex PCR, and TCRdb holds only the in-frame ones, with some missing. The repertoire has around 350,000 clones, roughly 12% of them found once; the top ten carry 0.017%. Material: naive CD4+ T cells from blood. The receptors derive from a man between 18 and 29 years old in good health.

A few counts support this clone. The V gene is TRBV7-9, the J gene TRBJ1-4; TRBD1 matches 10 bases. CDR3 length: 16 amino acids. Trimming cost V 1 base and J 5 bases; bases outside gene matches: 4. Germline V lookup: CDR1 SEHNR, CDR2 FQNEAQ (reference sequence). CDR3 bases: TGTGCCAGCAGCTTAGGGGGACAGGGGTCCAATGAAAAACTGTTTTTT. This sequence encodes CASSLGGQGSNEKLFF.

The V and J genes are TRBV4-3 and TRBJ2-6; 7 nucleotides match TRBD1. There are 18 residues in the CDR3. Germline-derived CDR1 and CDR2 are LGHNA and YSLEER. V dropped 0 bases and J dropped 2; count of bases not matched to a gene: 7. The chain's CDR3 is CASSQERQGVAGANVLTF. CDR3 in DNA: TGCGCCAGCAGCCAAGAGAGACAGGGTGTGGCTGGGGCCAACGTCCTGACTTTC.

This chain uses TRBV7-7 with TRBJ2-5; D possibly corresponds to TRBD1 (6 bases). Per germline, CDR1 SSHAT and CDR2 FNYEAQ (reference sequence). V was cut by 6 bases and J by 3 bases, with 11 bases left in between. The CDR3 consists of 13 residues. CDR3 loop: CASRGDTEETQYF. The CDR3 region has the DNA TGTGCCAGCAGGGGGGACACGGAAGAGACCCAGTACTTC.

This clone was observed a few times. The chain has TRBV4-2 and TRBJ2-5, with 9 bases identical to TRBD1. With V trimmed by 0 bases and J by 5 bases, 10 bases remained unmatched. Germline V lookup: CDR1 LGHNA, CDR2 YNFKEQ. The CDR3 runs 17 residues. The CDR3 DNA is TGTGCCAGCAGCCAAGAAGGTGGGAGACAGGGGGTCGAGACCCAGTACTTC. Protein sequence: CASSQEGGRQGVETQYF.

The chain uses TRBV2 and TRBJ2-4, with 10 nucleotides matching TRBD1. The V gene's germline CDR1 is SNHLY and CDR2 FYNNEI. CDR3 length: 15 residues. The J segment lost 6 bases and the V segment lost 6 bases, leaving 8 bases of the junction unmatched. This chain's CDR3 is CASRAQRTGGNIQYF. As DNA, the CDR3 is TGTGCCAGCAGAGCCCAACGGACAGGGGGAAACATTCAGTACTTC.

This clone was found a few times. This sequence joins TRBV14 and TRBJ2-1; D is unresolved. Germline V gene sequence: CDR1 SGHDN, CDR2 FVKESK. Trimming shortened V by 4 bases and J by 3 bases, and 16 bases separated the two germline ends. The CDR3 has 16 amino acids. DNA for the CDR3: TGTGCCAGCAGCCGATTCGGCCTAGGTAACTACAATGAGCAGTTCTTC. Protein product: CASSRFGLGNYNEQFF.

The V gene is TRBV2, the J gene TRBJ2-7; the D is unclear. The CDR3 runs to 12 residues. Germline CDR1 reads SNHLY; CDR2 reads FYNNEI. V shed 7 bases and J shed 0 bases, with 7 bases lying between them. CDR3 in DNA: TGTGCCAGCACCATTAGCTCCTACGAGCAGTACTTC. Translation gives CASTISSYEQYF.

J is TRBJ1-2 and V is TRBV5-6, with D possibly being TRBD1 (5 bases). The length of the CDR3 is 13 residues. The germline V and J ends were trimmed by 7 bases and 4 bases, with 14 bases remaining between them. CDR1 is SGHDT, CDR2 YYEEEE, per germline. The CDR3 protein is CASAIGGTYGYTF. CDR3 sequence (DNA): TGTGCCAGCGCCATCGGGGGAACCTATGGCTACACCTTC. Looking up the rest from reference TRBV5-6 and TRBJ1-2 gives the full variable domain: DAGVTQSPTHLIKTRGQQVTLRCSPKSGHDTVSWYQQALGQGPQFIFQYYEEEERQRGNFPDRFSGHQFPNYSSELNVNALLLGDSALYLCASAIGGTYGYTFGSGTRLTVV.

This clone was observed a handful of times. The CDR3 protein is CASSPRTGPTDTQYF. The CDR3 coding sequence is TGTGCCAGCAGCCCTCGGACAGGACCCACAGATACGCAGTATTTT. The chain joins TRBV11-3 to TRBJ2-3; TRBD1 aligns across 7 bases. The junction had 7 bases not matched to a gene; V was cut back by 5 bases and J by 2 bases. Germline CDR1 and CDR2: SGHNT and YENEEA. The CDR3 runs 15 residues.

This clone was seen a handful of times. V usage is TRBV6-1 and J usage is TRBJ2-1; TRBD2 is a possible D gene (6 bases). Trimming took 0 bases from V and 8 from J, leaving 17 bases between them. Germline V lookup: CDR1 MNHNS, CDR2 SASEGT. The CDR3 has 16 residues. CDR3 loop: CASSEAGREPFHEQFF. Here the CDR3 DNA reads TGTGCCAGCAGTGAAGCGGGTCGGGAGCCCTTCCATGAGCAGTTCTTC.

The V and J genes are TRBV4-1 and TRBJ2-7; weak D call: TRBD1 (5 bases). The CDR3 is 18 amino acids. Germline lookup yields CDR1 MGHRA and CDR2 YSYEKL. V was cut by 1 base and J by 2 bases, with 21 bases left in between. CDR3 DNA: TGCGCCAGCAGCCAAGGGCCCCGGTGGGGCAGGACGACCTACGAGCAGTACTTC. It is translated as CASSQGPRWGRTTYEQYF.

The chain couples TRBV5-4 to TRBJ2-7; TRBD2 matches 9 bases. This CDR3 region has 17 residues. V trimming: 0 bases; J trimming: 1 base; junction bases outside the gene matches: 8. CDR1 is SGHNT, CDR2 YYREEE, per germline (reference sequence). CDR3 residues: CASSLAASGIVSYEQYF. The DNA for the CDR3 is TGTGCCAGCAGCTTGGCCGCTAGCGGGATAGTATCCTACGAGCAGTACTTC.

This clone was counted only a few times. This chain uses TRBV6-5 with TRBJ2-7, with 8 bases matching TRBD2. CDR1 MNHEY and CDR2 SVGAGI come from the germline V gene. The CDR3 extends over 15 amino acids. V was pared by 6 bases and J by 3 bases, with 10 bases of the junction left unmatched. CDR3 in amino acids: CASRKRISGNYEQYF. CDR3 DNA: TGTGCCAGCAGAAAAAGGATTAGCGGGAACTACGAGCAGTACTTC.

This clone was seen more than once but under ten times. V is TRBV29-1 and J is TRBJ1-1; tentative D call: TRBD1 (6 bases). Trimming pared 5 bases from V and 2 bases from J, leaving 15 bases between. Germline-derived CDR1 and CDR2 are SQVTM and ANQGSEA. The CDR3 contains 14 residues. CDR3 nucleotide sequence: TGCAGCGTTCAGGGGAAGGCCTACAACACTGAAGCTTTCTTT. It specifies CSVQGKAYNTEAFF.

The chain uses TRBV5-1 and TRBJ2-3, with unresolved D. The V and J ends lost 7 bases and 0 bases respectively, with 9 bases between them. Germline V gene sequence: CDR1 SGHRS, CDR2 YFSETQ. The CDR3 is 13 amino acids. In DNA form, the CDR3 reads TGCGCCAGCCGTGGTACTAGCACAGATACGCAGTATTTT. Protein sequence: CASRGTSTDTQYF.

The V call is TRBV5-4, the J call TRBJ2-3, with D unclear. The CDR3 totals 17 residues. Looked up from germline, CDR1 is SGHNT and CDR2 is YYREEE (reference sequence). V shed 0 bases and J shed 0 bases, with 14 bases lying between them. As DNA, the CDR3 is TGTGCCAGCAGCTTGGGTTCTATGCGGTGGAGCACAGATACGCAGTATTTT. Protein: CASSLGSMRWSTDTQYF.

This clone was found many times. The chain joins TRBV29-1 to TRBJ2-7; D unclear. This CDR3 has 12 amino acids. Germline V lookup: CDR1 SQVTM, CDR2 ANQGSEA. V was pared by 8 bases and J by 3 bases, with 14 bases between. The CDR3 DNA sequence: TGCAGCATCGTGAGACAAGGCTACGAGCAGTACTTC. Amino acids: CSIVRQGYEQYF.